The next 15 T cell receptor beta chains were all read from a single sample in a study of vaccination and CD4 T cells after COVID-19. The antigens for these receptors are not known. Oncomine TCR Beta short-read sequencing was applied to DNA from cultured CD4+ T cells. Via MiXCR, TCRdb re-called the PCR reads, giving one row per CDR3 protein. Among approximately 20,000 distinct CDR3 sequences, about 35% were seen once, and the ten largest hold 8.6%. This sample's time point: late sampling 161 to 241 days after vaccination in three convalescent patients. This sample's treatment: approximately 10-day PBMC culture with coronavirus spike peptide pools or control peptides (ViraFEST assay). This sample comprised CD4+ T cells from blood, cultured in vitro, obtained about 7 months after SARS-CoV-2 vaccination. These receptors came from a human donor who had recovered from COVID-19.

J is TRBJ1-2 and V is TRBV29-1; D may be TRBD1 (6 bases). Deletions cut 5 bases from V and 4 bases from J, with 11 bases between. CDR1 and CDR2 from the germline V gene are SQVTM and ANQGSEA. There are 12 residues in the CDR3. The CDR3 DNA sequence: TGCAGCGTTACAACAGGGCCCTATGGCTACACCTTC. This gives the protein CSVTTGPYGYTF.

The genes are TRBV21-1 and TRBJ2-5; TRBD2, the table's D call, was not compared with the DNA. TRBV21-1 is tagged as a pseudogene. This CDR3 contains 17 residues. CDR3 DNA: TGTGCCAGCAGCAAAGCCCCACTAGCGGGAGCCCCAGAGACCCAGTACTTC. It yields the protein CASSKAPLAGAPETQYF.

The V gene is TRBV6-1, the J gene TRBJ1-6; unclear D gene. Trimming stripped 2 bases from V and 9 bases from J, with 8 bases between. This CDR3 comprises 13 residues. Germline V lookup: CDR1 MNHNS, CDR2 SASEGT. In DNA form, the CDR3 reads TGTGCCAGCAGTGAATTTCGGAGTTCACCCCTCCACTTT. This sequence encodes CASSEFRSSPLHF.

This clonotype was observed a few times. The J gene is TRBJ2-5, the V gene TRBV7-2; 11 bases map to TRBD2. Trimming cost V 1 base and J 5 bases; bases outside gene matches: 3. Germline values: CDR1 SGHTA, CDR2 FQGNSA. The CDR3 extends over 15 amino acids. CDR3 bases: TGTGCCAGCAGCTTAGGTAGCGGGAGGGCTGAGACCCAGTACTTC. Translating it yields CASSLGSGRAETQYF.

This clonotype was detected a few times. This chain links TRBV6-1 with TRBJ2-5; 8 nucleotides align to TRBD1. The length of the CDR3 is 17 residues. Trimming at V came to 0 bases and at J to 4 bases, leaving 10 bases not matched to a gene. Germline loops: CDR1 MNHNS, CDR2 SASEGT. CDR3 amino acids: CASSEALGDRGGETQYF. CDR3 coding DNA: TGTGCCAGCAGTGAAGCGCTGGGAGACAGGGGAGGAGAGACCCAGTACTTC.

The V gene is TRBV23-1, the J gene TRBJ2-7; 13 positions agree with TRBD2. TRBV23-1 is an open reading frame, and its role is uncertain. After removal of 0 bases from V and 5 bases from J, the junction contained 19 bases not matched to a gene. The CDR3 extends over 21 amino acids. The DNA for the CDR3 is TGCGCCAGCAGTCAATCTAGAGAATGGCCGACTAGCGGGAGGCCGGGGGACGAGCAGTACTTC. Residues: CASSQSREWPTSGRPGDEQYF.

The CDR3 spells CATRRTVSYEQYF. CDR3 sequence (DNA): TGTGCCACTCGAAGGACGGTCTCCTACGAGCAGTACTTC. The rearrangement uses TRBV6-1 and TRBJ2-7; D gene uncertain. The CDR3 length is 13 residues. The germline V gene has CDR1 MNHNS and CDR2 SASEGT. Trimming stripped 10 bases from V and 0 bases from J, with 13 bases between.

The V call is TRBV28, the J call TRBJ1-6; D uncertain. The CDR3 has 15 residues. Germline V gene data show CDR1 as MDHEN and CDR2 as SYDVKM. V lost 7 bases to trimming and J lost 0 bases, with 10 bases between them. The CDR3 region has the DNA TGTGCCAGCAACACCGGCAACTCCTATAATTCACCCCTCCACTTT. Translation: CASNTGNSYNSPLHF. Variable domain in full (rest from reference TRBV28 and TRBJ1-6): DVKVTQSSRYLVKRTGEKVFLECVQDMDHENMFWYRQDPGLGLRLIYFSYDVKMKEKGDIPEGYSVSREKKERFSLILESASTNQTSMYLCASNTGNSYNSPLHFGNGTRLTVT.

This rearrangement joins TRBV24-1 to TRBJ1-1; D may be TRBD1 (6 bases). The CDR3 runs to 13 residues. Trimming took off 3 bases at V and 6 bases at J, with 10 bases between the two ends. Germline assignment: CDR1 KGHDR and CDR2 SFDVKD. The CDR3 bases are TGTGCCACCAGTGATACTAGGACAGCTGAAGCTTTCTTT. It translates to CATSDTRTAEAFF.

This chain connects TRBV28 to TRBJ1-2; tentative D call: TRBD1 (5 bases). The CDR3 length is 15 residues. V shed 6 bases and J shed 1 base, with 15 bases lying between them. Germline values: CDR1 MDHEN, CDR2 SYDVKM. The CDR3 loop reads CASSPPTGYNYGYTF. The DNA of the CDR3 is TGTGCCAGCAGCCCCCCTACAGGATATAACTATGGCTACACCTTC.

CDR3 sequence reads: CATSRGGNVNEQFF. CDR3 in DNA: TGTGCCACCAGCAGAGGAGGGAATGTAAATGAGCAGTTCTTC. V and J are TRBV15 and TRBJ2-1; a weak D match, TRBD2 (5 bases). Trimming stripped 1 base from V and 7 bases from J, with 11 bases between. Germline CDR1 LNHNV, CDR2 YYDKDF (reference sequence). The CDR3 sequence is 14 residues long.

Only a few counts were recorded for this clonotype. The chain employs TRBV6-1 and TRBJ2-1; TRBD1 matches at 7 bases. V was pared by 6 bases and J by 5 bases, with 4 bases of the junction left unmatched. From germline, CDR1 is MNHNS and CDR2 SASEGT. This CDR3 is built from 13 residues. CDR3 sequence reads: CASRGQRNNEQFF. The CDR3 DNA sequence: TGTGCCAGCAGGGGACAGCGAAACAATGAGCAGTTCTTC.

A few counts support this clonotype. The rearrangement links TRBV20-1 to TRBJ2-7, with D tentatively TRBD1 (6 bases). The CDR3 length is 13 residues. Germline loops: CDR1 DFQATT, CDR2 SNEGSKA (reference sequence). V lost 8 bases to trimming and J lost 5 bases, with 19 bases between them. CDR3 in amino acids: CSSLTGTSHEQYF. CDR3 DNA sequence: TGCAGTTCCTTGACAGGCACGAGCCACGAGCAGTACTTC.

This rearrangement joins TRBV19 to TRBJ1-2; 7 bases fit TRBD1. Germline lookup yields CDR1 LNHDA and CDR2 SQIVND (reference sequence). CDR3 length: 12 residues. Trimming at V came to 6 bases and at J to 8 bases, leaving 6 bases not matched to a gene. The CDR3 loop is CASRDREVGYTF. CDR3 DNA sequence: TGTGCCAGTAGAGACAGGGAGGTCGGCTACACCTTC. The full variable domain, rest sourced from reference TRBV19 and TRBJ1-2, is DGGITQSPKYLFRKEGQNVTLSCEQNLNHDAMYWYRQDPGQGLRLIYYSQIVNDFQKGDIAEGYSVSREKKESFPLTVTSAQKNPTAFYLCASRDREVGYTFGSGTRLTVV.

V and J are TRBV6-4 and TRBJ1-2; no definite D call. There are 10 residues in the CDR3. V lost 10 bases and J lost 8, with 11 bases in between. Germline V gene sequence: CDR1 MRHNA, CDR2 SNTAGT. CDR3 in amino acids: CAIEERGYTF. The CDR3 nucleotides are TGTGCCATAGAAGAGAGGGGCTACACCTTC.